This TCR beta chain was obtained from a study of blood T cells in healthy people across ages. The J segment lost 6 bases and the V segment lost 6 bases, leaving 10 bases of the junction unmatched. CDR1 SQVTM and CDR2 ANQGSEA come from the germline V gene. The CDR3 has 14 amino acids. Many counts were recorded for this clonotype. Next came a second PCR, run for roughly 7 to 12 cycles, which used a sample-barcoded 5' primer along with a J-beta primer mix. A single record per CDR3 protein comes from TCRdb applying MiXCR to the 5' RACE reads. The sample records around 500,000 distinct CDR3 sequences, around 27% being singletons. The sample also formed part of further work on T cells of mothers and their children.

The sequence came from a boy between 2 and 10 years old in good health. The V call is TRBV29-1, the J call TRBJ2-2, with 7 bases aligning to TRBD1. The sequenced material came from blood. Here the CDR3 reads CSVEDRMLAGELFF. Written as DNA, the CDR3 is TGCAGCGTCGAGGACAGGATGTTAGCCGGGGAGCTGTTTTTT.